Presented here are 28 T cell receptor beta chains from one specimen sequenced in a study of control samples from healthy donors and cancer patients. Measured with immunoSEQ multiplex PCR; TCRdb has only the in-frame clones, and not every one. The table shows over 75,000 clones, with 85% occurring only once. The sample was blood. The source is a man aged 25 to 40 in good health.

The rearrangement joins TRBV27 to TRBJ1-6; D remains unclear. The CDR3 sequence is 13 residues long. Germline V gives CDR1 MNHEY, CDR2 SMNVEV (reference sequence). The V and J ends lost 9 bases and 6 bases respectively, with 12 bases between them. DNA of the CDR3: TGTGCCAGTTCAGCGATCTCTAATTCACCCCTCCACTTT. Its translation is CASSAISNSPLHF.

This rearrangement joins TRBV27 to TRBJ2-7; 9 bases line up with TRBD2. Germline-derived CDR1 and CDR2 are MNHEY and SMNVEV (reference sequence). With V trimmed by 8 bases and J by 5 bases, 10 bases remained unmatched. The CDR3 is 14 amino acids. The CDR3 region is CASGLAGKRNEQYF. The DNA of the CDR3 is TGTGCCAGCGGGCTAGCGGGGAAGCGCAACGAGCAGTACTTC.

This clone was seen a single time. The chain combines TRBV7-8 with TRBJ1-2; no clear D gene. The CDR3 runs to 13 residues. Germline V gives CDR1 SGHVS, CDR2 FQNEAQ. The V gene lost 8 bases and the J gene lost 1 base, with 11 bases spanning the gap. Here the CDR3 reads CASALEGNYGYTF. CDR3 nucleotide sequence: TGTGCCAGCGCCCTTGAGGGTAACTATGGCTACACCTTC.

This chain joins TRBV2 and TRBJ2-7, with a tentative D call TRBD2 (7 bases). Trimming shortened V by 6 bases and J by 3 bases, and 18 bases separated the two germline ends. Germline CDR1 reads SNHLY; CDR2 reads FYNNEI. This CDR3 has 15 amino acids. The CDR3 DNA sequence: TGTGCCAGCAGGAGAGGGGGGGGCAACTTCTACGAGCAGTACTTC. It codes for CASRRGGGNFYEQYF.

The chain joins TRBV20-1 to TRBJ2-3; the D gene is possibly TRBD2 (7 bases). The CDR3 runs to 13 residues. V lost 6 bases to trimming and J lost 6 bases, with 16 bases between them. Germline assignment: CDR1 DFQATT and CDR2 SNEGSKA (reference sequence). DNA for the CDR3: TGCAGTGCGAGTGGGGGGGGCTCGGATACGCAGTATTTT. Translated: CSASGGGSDTQYF.

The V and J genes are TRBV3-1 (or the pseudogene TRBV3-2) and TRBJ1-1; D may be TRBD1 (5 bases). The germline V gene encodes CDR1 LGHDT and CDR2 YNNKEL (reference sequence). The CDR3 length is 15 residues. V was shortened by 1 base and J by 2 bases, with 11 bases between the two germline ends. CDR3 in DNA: TGTGCCAGCAGCCAAGGACAGCACAGTAACACTGAAGCTTTCTTT. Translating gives CASSQGQHSNTEAFF.

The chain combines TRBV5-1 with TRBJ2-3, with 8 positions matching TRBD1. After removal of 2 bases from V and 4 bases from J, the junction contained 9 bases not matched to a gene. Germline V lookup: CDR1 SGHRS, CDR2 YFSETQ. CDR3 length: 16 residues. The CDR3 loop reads CASSFSRGPIADTQYF. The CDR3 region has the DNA TGCGCCAGCAGCTTCTCCAGGGGGCCGATAGCAGATACGCAGTATTTT.

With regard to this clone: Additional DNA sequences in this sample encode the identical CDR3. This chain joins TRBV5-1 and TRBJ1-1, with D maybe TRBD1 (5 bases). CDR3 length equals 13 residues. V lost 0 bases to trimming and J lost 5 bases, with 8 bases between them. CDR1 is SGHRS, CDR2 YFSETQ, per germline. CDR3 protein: CASSLDGGTEAFF. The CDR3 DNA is TGCGCCAGCAGCTTGGATGGGGGAACTGAAGCTTTCTTT.

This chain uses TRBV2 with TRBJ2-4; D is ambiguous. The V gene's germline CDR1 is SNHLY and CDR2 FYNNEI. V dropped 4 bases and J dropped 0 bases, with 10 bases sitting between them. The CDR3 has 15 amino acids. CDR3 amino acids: CASSVSTAAKNIQYF. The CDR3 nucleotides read TGTGCCAGCAGTGTCAGCACGGCAGCCAAAAACATTCAGTACTTC.

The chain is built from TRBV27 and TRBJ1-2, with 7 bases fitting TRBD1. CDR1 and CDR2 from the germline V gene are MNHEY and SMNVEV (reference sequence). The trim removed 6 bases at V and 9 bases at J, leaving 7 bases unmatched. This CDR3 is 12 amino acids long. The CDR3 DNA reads TGTGCCAGCAGCCGCAGGGGGGCAAGCTACACCTTC. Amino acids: CASSRRGASYTF.

DNA of the CDR3: TGTGCCAGCAGCTCCAACTGGGGGGCTGATGGCTACACCTTC. Translated: CASSSNWGADGYTF. V gene TRBV5-4 combines with J gene TRBJ1-2; possibly TRBD1 for D (6 bases). Trimming removed 3 bases from V and 6 bases from J, with 15 bases in between. CDR1 is SGHNT and CDR2 is YYREEE in the germline V gene (reference sequence). The CDR3 contains 14 residues.

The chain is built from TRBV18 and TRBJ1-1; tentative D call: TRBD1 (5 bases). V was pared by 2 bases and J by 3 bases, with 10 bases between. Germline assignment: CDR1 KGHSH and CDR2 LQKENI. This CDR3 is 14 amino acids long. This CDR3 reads CASSPRGLDTEAFF. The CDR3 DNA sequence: TGTGCCAGCTCACCAAGGGGCCTCGACACTGAAGCTTTCTTT.

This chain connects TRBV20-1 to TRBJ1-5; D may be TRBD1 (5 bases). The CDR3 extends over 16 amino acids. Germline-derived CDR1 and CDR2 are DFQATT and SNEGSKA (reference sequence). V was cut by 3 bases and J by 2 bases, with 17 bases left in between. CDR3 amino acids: CSASSGTGTGNQPQHF. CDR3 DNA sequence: TGCAGTGCTAGTAGTGGGACCGGGACGGGCAATCAGCCCCAGCATTTT.

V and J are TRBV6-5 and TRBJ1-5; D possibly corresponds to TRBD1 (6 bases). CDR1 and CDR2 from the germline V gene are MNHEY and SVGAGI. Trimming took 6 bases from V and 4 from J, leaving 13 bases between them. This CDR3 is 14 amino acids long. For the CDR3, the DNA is TGTGCCAGCAGCGCGGACAGTCTTAATCAGCCCCAGCATTTT. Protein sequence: CASSADSLNQPQHF.

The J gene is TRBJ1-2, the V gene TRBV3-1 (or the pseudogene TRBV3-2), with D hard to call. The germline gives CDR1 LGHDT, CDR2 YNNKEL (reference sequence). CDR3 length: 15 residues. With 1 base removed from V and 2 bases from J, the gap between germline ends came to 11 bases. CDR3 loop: CASSQAFGRNYGYTF. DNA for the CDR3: TGTGCCAGCAGCCAAGCTTTTGGCAGGAACTATGGCTACACCTTC.

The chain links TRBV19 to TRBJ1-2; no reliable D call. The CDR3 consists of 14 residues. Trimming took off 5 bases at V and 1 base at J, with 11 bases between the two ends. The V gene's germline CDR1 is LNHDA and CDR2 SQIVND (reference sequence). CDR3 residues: CASSFEANNYGYTF. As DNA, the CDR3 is TGTGCCAGTAGTTTTGAAGCTAATAACTATGGCTACACCTTC.

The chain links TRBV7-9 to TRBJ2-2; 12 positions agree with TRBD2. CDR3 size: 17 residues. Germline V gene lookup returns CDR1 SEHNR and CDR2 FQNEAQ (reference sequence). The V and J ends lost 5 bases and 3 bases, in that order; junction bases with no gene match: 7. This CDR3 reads CASSQSGLAGYTGELFF. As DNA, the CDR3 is TGTGCCAGCAGCCAGTCCGGACTAGCGGGGTACACCGGGGAGCTGTTTTTT.

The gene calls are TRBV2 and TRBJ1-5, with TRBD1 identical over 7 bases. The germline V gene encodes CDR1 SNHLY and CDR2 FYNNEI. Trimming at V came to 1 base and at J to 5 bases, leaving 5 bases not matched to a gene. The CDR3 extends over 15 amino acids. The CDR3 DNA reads TGTGCCAGCAGTGAAGAGGGGGCAGCTTATCAGCCCCAGCATTTT. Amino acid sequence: CASSEEGAAYQPQHF.

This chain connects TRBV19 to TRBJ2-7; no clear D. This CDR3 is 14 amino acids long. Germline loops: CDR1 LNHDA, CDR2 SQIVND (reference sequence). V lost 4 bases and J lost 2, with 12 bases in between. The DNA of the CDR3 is TGTGCCAGTAGTAGGGCAGGCCTCACCTACGAGCAGTACTTC. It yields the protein CASSRAGLTYEQYF.

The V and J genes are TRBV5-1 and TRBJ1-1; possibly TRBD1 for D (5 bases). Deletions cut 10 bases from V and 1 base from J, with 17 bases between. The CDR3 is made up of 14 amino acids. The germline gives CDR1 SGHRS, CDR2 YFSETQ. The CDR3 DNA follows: TGCGCCGGCACAGAGGACACATCGAACACTGAAGCTTTCTTT. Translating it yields CAGTEDTSNTEAFF.

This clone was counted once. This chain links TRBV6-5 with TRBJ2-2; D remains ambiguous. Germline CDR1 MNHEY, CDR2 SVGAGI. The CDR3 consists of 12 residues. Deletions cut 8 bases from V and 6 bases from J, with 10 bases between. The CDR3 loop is CASAGAAGELFF. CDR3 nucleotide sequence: TGTGCCAGCGCCGGAGCTGCCGGGGAGCTGTTTTTT.

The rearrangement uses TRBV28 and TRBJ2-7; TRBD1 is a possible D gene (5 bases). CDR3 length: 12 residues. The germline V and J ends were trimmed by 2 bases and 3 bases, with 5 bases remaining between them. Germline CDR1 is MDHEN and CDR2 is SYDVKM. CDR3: CASSLTGYEQYF. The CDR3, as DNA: TGTGCCAGCAGTTTAACAGGCTACGAGCAGTACTTC. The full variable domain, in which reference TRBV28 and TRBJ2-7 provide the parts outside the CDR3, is DVKVTQSSRYLVKRTGEKVFLECVQDMDHENMFWYRQDPGLGLRLIYFSYDVKMKEKGDIPEGYSVSREKKERFSLILESASTNQTSMYLCASSLTGYEQYFGPGTRLTVT.

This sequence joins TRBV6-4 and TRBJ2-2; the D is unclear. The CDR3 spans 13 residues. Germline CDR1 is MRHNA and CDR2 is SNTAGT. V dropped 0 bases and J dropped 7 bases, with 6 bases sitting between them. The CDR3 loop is CASSDSEVGELFF. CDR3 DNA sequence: TGTGCCAGCAGTGACTCTGAGGTCGGGGAGCTGTTTTTT.

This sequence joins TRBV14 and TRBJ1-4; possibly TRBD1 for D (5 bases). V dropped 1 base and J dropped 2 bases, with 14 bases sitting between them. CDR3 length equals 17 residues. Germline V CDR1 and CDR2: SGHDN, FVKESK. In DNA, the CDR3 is TGTGCCAGCAGCCAAGTGAGGATAGGGGCTACTAATGAAAAACTGTTTTTT. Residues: CASSQVRIGATNEKLFF.

The DNA of the CDR3 is TGTGCCACCAGTGATCGAACAGGGGGCAGCACAGATACGCAGTATTTT. It yields the protein CATSDRTGGSTDTQYF. This chain joins TRBV24-1 and TRBJ2-3; 9 bases fit TRBD1. The ends lost 3 bases at V and 0 bases at J; junction bases unmatched: 3. This CDR3 has 16 residues. Germline V gives CDR1 KGHDR, CDR2 SFDVKD.

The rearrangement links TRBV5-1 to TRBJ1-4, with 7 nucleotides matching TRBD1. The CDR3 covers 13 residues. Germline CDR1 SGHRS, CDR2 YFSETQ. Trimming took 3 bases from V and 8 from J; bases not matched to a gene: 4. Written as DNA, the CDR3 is TGCGCCAGCAGCTGGGGACAGAAGGAAAAACTGTTTTTT. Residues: CASSWGQKEKLFF.

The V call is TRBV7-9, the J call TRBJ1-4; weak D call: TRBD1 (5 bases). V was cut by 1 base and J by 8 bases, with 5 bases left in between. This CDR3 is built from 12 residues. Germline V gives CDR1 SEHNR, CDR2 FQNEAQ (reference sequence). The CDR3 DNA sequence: TGTGCCAGCAGCTTAGGGGGGGAAAAACTGTTTTTT. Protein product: CASSLGGEKLFF.

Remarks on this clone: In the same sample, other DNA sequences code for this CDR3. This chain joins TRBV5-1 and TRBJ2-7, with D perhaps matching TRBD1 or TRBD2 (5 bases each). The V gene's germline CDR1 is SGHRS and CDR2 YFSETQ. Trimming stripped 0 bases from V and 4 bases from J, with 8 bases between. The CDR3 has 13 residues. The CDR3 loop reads CASSLGDGYEQYF. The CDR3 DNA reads TGCGCCAGCAGCTTGGGGGACGGGTACGAGCAGTACTTC.